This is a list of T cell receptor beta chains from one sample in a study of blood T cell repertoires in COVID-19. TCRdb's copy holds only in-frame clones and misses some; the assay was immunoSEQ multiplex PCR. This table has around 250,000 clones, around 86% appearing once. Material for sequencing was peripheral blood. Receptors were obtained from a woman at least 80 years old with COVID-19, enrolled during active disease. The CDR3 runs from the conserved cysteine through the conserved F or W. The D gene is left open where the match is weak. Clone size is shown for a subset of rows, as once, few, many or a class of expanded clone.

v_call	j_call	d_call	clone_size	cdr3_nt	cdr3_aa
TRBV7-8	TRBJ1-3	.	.	TGTGCCAGCAGGGGCTATAACTCTGGAAACACCATATATTTT	CASRGYNSGNTIYF
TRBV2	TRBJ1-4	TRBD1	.	TGTGCCAGCAGCGGACAGGGGGGCCTTCAAGGAGAAAAACTGTTTTTT	CASSGQGGLQGEKLFF
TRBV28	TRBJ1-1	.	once	TGTGCCAGCAGAAAGTCGGTTTCTGAAGCTTTCTTT	CASRKSVSEAFF
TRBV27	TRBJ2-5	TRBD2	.	TGTGCCAGCAGTCCCTCCCCGGAGCGGGGGGTGCGAGAGACCCAGTACTTC	CASSPSPERGVRETQYF
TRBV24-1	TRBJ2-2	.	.	TGTGCCACCAGTGAAAACAGGGGGGGAAACACCGGGGAGCTGTTTTTT	CATSENRGGNTGELFF
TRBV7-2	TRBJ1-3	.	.	TGTGCCAGCGGCAGGGCACAGAACCTTGGAAACACCATATATTTT	CASGRAQNLGNTIYF
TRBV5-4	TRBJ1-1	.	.	TGTGCCAGCAGCTTGGGGGGCGGTGACACTGAAGCTTTCTTT	CASSLGGGDTEAFF
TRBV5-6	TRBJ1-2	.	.	TGTGCCAGCAGCGGACGCAAGACAGGTACAGGGTACACCTTC	CASSGRKTGTGYTF
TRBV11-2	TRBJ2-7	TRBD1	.	TGTGCCAGCAGCTTACTGGCAGGGGGTCGCTCCGAGCAGTACTTC	CASSLLAGGRSEQYF
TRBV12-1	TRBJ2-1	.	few	TGTGCCAGCAGCTTTGTAGGGCCGGGGGGCTACAATGAGCAGTTCTTC	CASSFVGPGGYNEQFF
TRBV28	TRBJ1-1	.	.	TGTGCCAGCACGGGGTTGGGAGGGGCTGAAGCTTTCTTT	CASTGLGGAEAFF
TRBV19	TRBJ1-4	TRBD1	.	TGTGCCAGTAGCCGGGGGACAGCTAATGAAAAACTGTTTTTT	CASSRGTANEKLFF
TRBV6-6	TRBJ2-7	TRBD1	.	TGTGCCAGCAGGAGGGACAGCACCTACGAGCAGTACTTC	CASRRDSTYEQYF
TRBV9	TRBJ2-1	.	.	TGTGCCAGCAGCGTAGATATCTCCTACAATGAGCAGTTCTTC	CASSVDISYNEQFF
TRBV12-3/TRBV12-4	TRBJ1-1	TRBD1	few	TGTGCCAGCAGGGGACAGGGGGCGACTTTCTTT	CASRGQGATFF
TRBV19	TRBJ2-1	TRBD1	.	TGTGCCAGTAGTATGGACAGGGGATCGGTCCCGAAGTTCGATGAGCAGTTCTTC	CASSMDRGSVPKFDEQFF
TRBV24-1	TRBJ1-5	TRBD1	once	TGTGCCACCAGTGACTCCGGACAGGGCGGTAATCAGCCCCAGCATTTT	CATSDSGQGGNQPQHF
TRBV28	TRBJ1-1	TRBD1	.	TGTGCCAGCCTTGCTACAGGGGGCGGCACTGAAGCTTTCTTT	CASLATGGGTEAFF
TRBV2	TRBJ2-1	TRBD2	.	TGTGCCAGCAGAGAGTACCCGGGACTAGCGGGGCACAATGAGCAGTTCTTC	CASREYPGLAGHNEQFF
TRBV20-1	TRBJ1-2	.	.	TGCAGTCTCCGGGGGAACTATGGCTACACCTTC	CSLRGNYGYTF
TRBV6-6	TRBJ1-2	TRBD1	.	TGTGCCAGCAGCCTCGGGACAGGGGCTTCTGGCTATGGCTACACCTTC	CASSLGTGASGYGYTF
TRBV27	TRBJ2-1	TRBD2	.	TGTGCCAGCAGTAAAAGCGGGGCCCCTTTTTATGAGCAGTTCTTC	CASSKSGAPFYEQFF
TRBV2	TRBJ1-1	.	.	TGTGCCAGCAGTGACCAGGGTGTGAACACTGAAGCTTTCTTT	CASSDQGVNTEAFF
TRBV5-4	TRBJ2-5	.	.	TGTGCCAGCAGCCCAGGGACATCTCAAGAGACCCAGTACTTC	CASSPGTSQETQYF
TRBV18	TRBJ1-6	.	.	TGTGCCAGCTCACCATCACAGGCACTAAATTCACCCCTCCACTTT	CASSPSQALNSPLHF
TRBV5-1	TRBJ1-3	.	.	TGCGCCAGCAGCTTGGGAGTTGGGGCGGACACCATATATTTT	CASSLGVGADTIYF
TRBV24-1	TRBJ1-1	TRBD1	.	TGTGCCACCAGTGAGTCCGGGACAGGGAACACTGAAGCTTTCTTT	CATSESGTGNTEAFF
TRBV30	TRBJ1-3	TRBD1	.	TGTGCCTGGAGTACCTACACAGGGGCGGGAAACACCATATATTTT	CAWSTYTGAGNTIYF
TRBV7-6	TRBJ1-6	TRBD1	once	TGTGCCAGCAGCCTTACCTTTTCGACAGGGGGTGGTAATTCACCCCTCCACTTT	CASSLTFSTGGGNSPLHF
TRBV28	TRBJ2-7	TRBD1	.	TGTGCCAGCAGTCTGACAGGGACCCTCAACGAGCAGTACTTC	CASSLTGTLNEQYF
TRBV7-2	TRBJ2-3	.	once	TGTGCCAGCAGCTTAGGGGGGCCCGGCACAGATACGCAGTATTTT	CASSLGGPGTDTQYF
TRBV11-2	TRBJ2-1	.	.	TGTGCCAGCAGCCCTTCCGGGGGGCCGAACAATGAGCAGTTCTTC	CASSPSGGPNNEQFF